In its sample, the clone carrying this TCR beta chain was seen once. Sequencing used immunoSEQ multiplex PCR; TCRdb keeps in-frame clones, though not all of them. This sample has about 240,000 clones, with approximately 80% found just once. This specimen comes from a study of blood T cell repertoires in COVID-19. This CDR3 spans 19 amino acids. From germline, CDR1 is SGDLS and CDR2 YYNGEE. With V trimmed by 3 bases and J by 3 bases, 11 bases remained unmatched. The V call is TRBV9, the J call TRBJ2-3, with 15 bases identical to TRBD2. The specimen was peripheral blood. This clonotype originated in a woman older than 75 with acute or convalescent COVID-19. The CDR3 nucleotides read TGTGCCAGCAGCGCCGGACTAGCGGGGGGGTTTTTGGGGACAGATACGCAGTATTTT. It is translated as CASSAGLAGGFLGTDTQYF.